This TCR beta chain comes out of a study of shared clonotypes between healthy human individuals. Study findings and constraints: Clonotypes shared by all four donors outscored non-shared clonotypes in generation probability.

The germline V and J ends were trimmed by 3 bases and 3 bases, with 6 bases remaining between them. This CDR3 comprises 13 residues. CDR1 and CDR2 (germline): SGHTA, FQGNSA. This table comes from immunoSEQ multiplex PCR, and its TCRdb copy is limited to in-frame clones, with some not included. The profile shows fewer than 3 million clones, roughly 90% of them singletons. Worth noting for this clone: Its target is unknown.

This receptor was obtained from a young man in good health. Some clones in this sample may be carry-over from other donors' samples. Material: naive CD4+ T cells from PBMCs. Specified subset: CD45RA+ positively selected. The chain joins TRBV7-2 to TRBJ1-5; D remains ambiguous. The CDR3 here is CASSFGFNQPQHF. DNA for the CDR3: TGTGCCAGCAGCTTTGGGTTCAATCAGCCCCAGCATTTT.